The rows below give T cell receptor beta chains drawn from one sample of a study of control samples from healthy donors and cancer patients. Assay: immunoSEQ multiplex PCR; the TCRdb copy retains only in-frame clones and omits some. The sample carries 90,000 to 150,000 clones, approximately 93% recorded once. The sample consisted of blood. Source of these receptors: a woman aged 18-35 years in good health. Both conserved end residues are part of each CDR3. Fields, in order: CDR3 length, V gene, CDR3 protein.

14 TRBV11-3 CASTAGDRTGELFF
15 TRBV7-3 CASSPTQTPTDTQYF
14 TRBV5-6 CASSFPTVRETQYF
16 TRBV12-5 CASGWGLAGHRDTQYF
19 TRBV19 CASSIRRDRAGGPPNEQFF
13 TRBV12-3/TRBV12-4 CASSPGTGGPLHF
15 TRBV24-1 CATSGVTETPGELFF
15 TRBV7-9 CASSLAQWKDETQYF
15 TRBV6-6 CASSFTQGGNQPQHF
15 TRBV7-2 CASSFSGLRADTQYF
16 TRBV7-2 CASSLASWGPSVTQYF
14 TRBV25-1 CASSESLSRRGYTF
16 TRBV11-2 CASSLEVAGPSYEQYF